This T cell receptor beta chain was sequenced for a study of T cell repertoires in cytomegalovirus infection. Regarding this clonotype: Its target is not known.

Germline CDR1 MNHEY, CDR2 SMNVEV (reference sequence). The CDR3 loop spans 15 amino acids. J gave up 6 bases and V 0 bases, and 4 bases lay outside the gene matches. TCRdb called the reads again in MiXCR, with one record for every CDR3 protein. Counted here are around 900,000 distinct CDR3 sequences, 30% to 40% occurring once; the ten biggest clones make up roughly 13%. This clonotype was obtained from a human donor in good health (CMV status not recorded). Some clones in this sample may be carry-over from other donors' samples. The gene calls are TRBV27 and TRBJ2-7; 11 positions match TRBD2. Sequences were derived from cultured CD8+ T cells from PBMCs, sampled from culture after CMV antigen stimulation. CDR3 in amino acids: CASSLSLAGVSEQYF. For the CDR3, the DNA is TGTGCCAGCAGTTTATCACTAGCGGGGGTAAGCGAGCAGTACTTC.